These 19 T cell receptor beta chains were sequenced from one sample in a study of response to subunit inactivated influenza vaccine. TCRdb itself ran the RT-PCR reads through MiXCR, one entry per CDR3 protein. The table shows about 700,000 distinct CDR3 sequences, with around 14% occurring only once. Source: PBMCs from blood, taken roughly 12 days after vaccination. The receptors originated from a man over 45 who received an inactivated influenza vaccine.

V usage is TRBV6-5 and J usage is TRBJ2-6; D call uncertain. V lost 0 bases and J 1 base, leaving 7 bases between the germline ends. CDR1 and CDR2 (germline): MNHEY, SVGAGI. The length of the CDR3 is 16 residues. The CDR3 DNA is TGTGCCAGCAGTTACTCGTGGGATTCTGGGGCCAACGTCCTGACTTTC. Translating gives CASSYSWDSGANVLTF.

The rearrangement joins TRBV11-2 to TRBJ2-7; 7 bases are shared with TRBD1. In germline, CDR1 is SGHAT, CDR2 FQNNGV. The CDR3 extends over 14 amino acids. V trimming: 6 bases; J trimming: 2 bases; junction bases outside the gene matches: 7. CDR3 loop: CASRPRTGAYEQYF. The CDR3 nucleotides are TGTGCCAGCAGACCTCGGACAGGTGCCTACGAGCAGTACTTC.

This clonotype was found a few times. The rearrangement joins TRBV6-1 to TRBJ2-1; D remains ambiguous. V was shortened by 8 bases and J by 2 bases, with 10 bases between the two germline ends. The CDR3 has 13 residues. Germline V gives CDR1 MNHNS, CDR2 SASEGT. CDR3 loop: CASYRSAYNEQFF. In DNA form, the CDR3 reads TGTGCCAGCTACCGCAGCGCCTACAATGAGCAGTTCTTC.

This clonotype came up many times. The V and J genes are TRBV12-3 or TRBV12-4 and TRBJ2-3; D possibly corresponds to TRBD1 (5 bases). The V end lost 7 bases, the J end lost 2 bases, and 10 bases lay between the germline ends. The CDR3 runs to 13 residues. CDR3: CASTGRVTDTQYF. The CDR3 nucleotides are TGTGCCAGCACAGGCAGGGTCACAGATACGCAGTATTTT.

This clonotype was seen a handful of times. This chain uses TRBV20-1 with TRBJ2-5; tentative D call: TRBD1 (5 bases). V was trimmed by 6 bases and J by 1 base, leaving 9 bases between them. CDR1 DFQATT and CDR2 SNEGSKA come from the germline V gene (reference sequence). The CDR3 runs to 12 residues. The CDR3 loop reads CSANRFQETQYF. CDR3 coding DNA: TGCAGTGCGAACAGGTTCCAAGAGACCCAGTACTTC.

This clonotype was seen repeatedly, ten times or more. The V gene is TRBV3-1, the J gene TRBJ2-7, with D maybe TRBD2 (6 bases). CDR1 and CDR2 (germline): LGHDT, YNNKEL (reference sequence). V shed 1 base and J shed 2 bases, with 15 bases lying between them. This CDR3 comprises 16 residues. In DNA, the CDR3 is TGTGCCAGCAGCCAAGGGTCGGGAGTACGGGCCTACGAGCAGTACTTC. Residues: CASSQGSGVRAYEQYF.

This chain connects TRBV7-2 to TRBJ2-3, with 7 positions matching TRBD1. V lost 5 bases, J lost 1 base, and 6 bases stayed unmatched. This CDR3 is 15 amino acids long. Germline-derived CDR1 and CDR2 are SGHTA and FQGNSA. The CDR3: CASSKGADRTDTQYF. The CDR3 DNA is TGTGCCAGCAGCAAGGGGGCAGATCGCACAGATACGCAGTATTTT. Complete variable domain (other parts from reference TRBV7-2 and TRBJ2-3): GAGVSQSPSNKVTEKGKDVELRCDPISGHTALYWYRQSLGQGLEFLIYFQGNSAPDKSGLPSDRFSAERTGGSVSTLTIQRTQQEDSAVYLCASSKGADRTDTQYFGPGTRLTVL.

This clonotype came up many times. The chain uses TRBV7-9 and TRBJ1-5, with D hard to call. Trimming left V 11 bases short and J 9 bases short, with 14 bases between. The CDR3 spans 11 residues. Looked up from germline, CDR1 is SEHNR and CDR2 is FQNEAQ (reference sequence). The CDR3 bases are TGTGCCCCCACTAGCGGGTGGCCCCAGCATTTT. Protein: CAPTSGWPQHF.

Note on this clonotype: A read error may explain this, as a much larger clone is one base away. This chain uses TRBV5-1 with TRBJ2-3; D is ambiguous. The J call may be incorrect, as the DNA end agrees better with TRBJ1-5. This CDR3 comprises 15 residues. Germline values: CDR1 SGHRS, CDR2 YFSETQ. DNA for the CDR3: TGCGCCAGCAGCCTCGGAGCGGGGAGCACAGATACGCAGCATTTT. Translation: CASSLGAGSTDTQHF.

The chain uses TRBV11-1 and TRBJ2-6, with TRBD2 matching over 7 bases. J was trimmed by 0 bases and V by 2 bases; bases with no gene match: 7. The CDR3 spans 18 residues. CDR1 and CDR2 from the germline V gene are SGHAT and FQDESV (reference sequence). CDR3 DNA: TGTGCCAGCAGCTTATTCTCTAGCGGCTACTCTGGGGCCAACGTCCTGACTTTC. Amino acids: CASSLFSSGYSGANVLTF.

The CDR3 DNA is TGCAGTGCTACGCGGGGGGCCCAAGAGACCCAGTACTTC. Translating gives CSATRGAQETQYF. The chain carries TRBV20-1 and TRBJ2-5; 8 nucleotides line up with TRBD2. Germline lookup yields CDR1 DFQATT and CDR2 SNEGSKA (reference sequence). The CDR3 has 13 amino acids. With 4 bases clipped from V and 1 base from J, the junction kept 2 bases outside the gene matches.

This clonotype was found a few times. V gene TRBV20-1 combines with J gene TRBJ2-3, with 8 bases matching TRBD2. CDR3 length equals 14 residues. V dropped 6 bases and J dropped 4; count of bases not matched to a gene: 9. Per germline, CDR1 DFQATT and CDR2 SNEGSKA (reference sequence). The CDR3 DNA follows: TGCAGTGCAAAGAGCGGGAGTAGGGCAGATACGCAGTATTTT. Translated: CSAKSGSRADTQYF.

The rearrangement uses TRBV15 and TRBJ1-3; TRBD1 aligns across 8 bases. The V gene end was trimmed by 5 bases and the J gene end by 3 bases; junction bases not matched to a gene: 9. Germline assignment: CDR1 LNHNV and CDR2 YYDKDF (reference sequence). CDR3 length equals 16 residues. In DNA, the CDR3 is TGTGCCACCAGCGGTCCAGGACAGGGCTATGGAAACACCATATATTTT. Protein sequence: CATSGPGQGYGNTIYF.

This chain uses TRBV18 with TRBJ2-5; no definite D call. V was clipped by 3 bases and J by 1 base, with 12 bases between them. Per the germline V gene, CDR1 is KGHSH and CDR2 is LQKENI. The CDR3 has 15 amino acids. CDR3 coding DNA: TGTGCCAGCTCACCTACTTACCAACCCCAAGAGACCCAGTACTTC. Amino acids: CASSPTYQPQETQYF.

This clonotype was counted at least ten times. This chain uses TRBV12-3 or TRBV12-4 with TRBJ2-1, with TRBD1 identical over 8 bases. The V gene end was trimmed by 5 bases and the J gene end by 8 bases; junction bases not matched to a gene: 8. This CDR3 contains 14 residues. The CDR3 coding sequence is TGTGCCAGCAGTAAAACAGGGGGTGGGTATGAGCAGTTCTTC. This gives the protein CASSKTGGGYEQFF.

There are a few counts of this clonotype. The CDR3 coding sequence is TGTGCCAGCAGCTTAGATCCCGGGTACTCGAACACCGGGGAGCTGTTTTTT. Its protein product is CASSLDPGYSNTGELFF. The chain couples TRBV11-2 to TRBJ2-2; D is uncertain. The CDR3 sequence is 17 residues long. In germline, CDR1 is SGHAT, CDR2 FQNNGV. V was trimmed by 0 bases and J by 0 bases, leaving 11 bases between them.

This clonotype was detected only a few times. This chain joins TRBV11-2 and TRBJ2-2; maybe TRBD2 (6 bases). Trimming left V 4 bases short and J 1 base short, with 16 bases between. The germline gives CDR1 SGHAT, CDR2 FQNNGV. The CDR3 extends over 17 amino acids. The CDR3 here is CASSSDTRRGNTGELFF. The CDR3 coding sequence is TGTGCCAGCAGCTCAGATACTAGGCGGGGGAACACCGGGGAGCTGTTTTTT.

The J gene is TRBJ2-5, the V gene TRBV20-1; TRBD2 is a possible D gene (5 bases). V shed 3 bases and J shed 4 bases, with 12 bases lying between them. Germline V gene data show CDR1 as DFQATT and CDR2 as SNEGSKA (reference sequence). This CDR3 contains 13 residues. The CDR3 coding sequence is TGCAGTGCTAGGGAGGCAGTAGGAGAGACCCAGTACTTC. Translation: CSAREAVGETQYF.

This clonotype was found many times. CDR3: CASSTARWDNEQFF. The DNA for the CDR3 is TGTGCCAGCAGTACAGCCAGGTGGGACAATGAGCAGTTCTTC. This chain links TRBV6-5 with TRBJ2-1; D unresolved. The germline CDR1 and CDR2 sequences are MNHEY and SVGAGI. The V and J ends lost 5 bases and 5 bases respectively, with 13 bases between them. There are 14 residues in the CDR3.